This entry lists 24 T cell receptor beta chains sequenced from one sample in a study of cytomegalovirus exposure and HLA in healthy donors. The PCR was carried out with 60 Vbeta primers and 13 Jbeta primers. The protocol was immunoSEQ multiplex PCR, while the TCRdb copy is restricted to in-frame clones and leaves out a portion. Among 150,000 to 200,000 clones listed, roughly 77% were seen once. Specimen: PBMCs. Every receptor here comes from a woman between 45 and 60 years old in good health and CMV-seronegative.

The table lists this clone with a few counts. J is TRBJ2-5 and V is TRBV14; 9 bases are a match to TRBD1. Germline CDR1 reads SGHDN; CDR2 reads FVKESK. After removal of 6 bases from V and 4 bases from J, the junction contained 9 bases not matched to a gene. The CDR3 totals 15 residues. The CDR3 here is CASSRAGTGIETQYF. The DNA of the CDR3 is TGTGCCAGCAGTCGCGCCGGGACAGGGATAGAGACCCAGTACTTC.

The J gene is TRBJ2-5, the V gene TRBV5-1; 14 bases are shared with TRBD2. The length of the CDR3 is 14 residues. Germline lookup yields CDR1 SGHRS and CDR2 YFSETQ. V gave up 4 bases and J gave up 11 bases; unmatched junction bases: 7. CDR3 protein: CASSPTSGRAPQYF. The CDR3 bases are TGCGCCAGCAGCCCGACTAGCGGGAGGGCCCCACAGTACTTC. Combining the CDR3 with reference TRBV5-1 and TRBJ2-5 gives the whole variable domain KAGVTQTPRYLIKTRGQQVTLSCSPISGHRSVSWYQQTPGQGLQFLFEYFSETQRNKGNFPGRFSGRQFSNSRSEMNVSTLELGDSALYLCASSPTSGRAPQYFGPGTRLLVL.

The rearrangement uses TRBV4-2 and TRBJ2-7; D perhaps matches TRBD2 (6 bases). The V gene's germline CDR1 is LGHNA and CDR2 YNFKEQ. The CDR3 runs to 14 residues. V was pared by 1 base and J by 3 bases, with 10 bases between. Here the CDR3 DNA reads TGTGCCAGCAGCCAAGGGGACTCCCTCTACGAGCAGTACTTC. This translates into CASSQGDSLYEQYF.

The sample holds one count of this clone. The V call is TRBV28, the J call TRBJ1-1; D possibly corresponds to TRBD1 (6 bases). V shed 3 bases and J shed 7 bases, with 9 bases lying between them. The length of the CDR3 is 12 residues. CDR1 and CDR2 from the germline V gene are MDHEN and SYDVKM. CDR3 DNA: TGTGCCAGCAGTTTGTTGGACAGTGAAGCTTTCTTT. Protein sequence: CASSLLDSEAFF.

This clone occurred once. V gene TRBV28 combines with J gene TRBJ1-5, with D perhaps matching TRBD1 (5 bases). CDR3 length equals 18 residues. Trimming took 5 bases from V and 2 from J, leaving 22 bases between them. Germline CDR1 is MDHEN and CDR2 is SYDVKM. Here the CDR3 reads CASSLQTGGILGNQPQHF. CDR3 bases: TGTGCCAGCAGTCTCCAGACCGGGGGAATATTGGGCAATCAGCCCCAGCATTTT.

The chain combines TRBV19 with TRBJ1-5; 7 positions match TRBD1. Trimming cost V 7 bases and J 4 bases; bases outside gene matches: 4. Germline V CDR1 and CDR2: LNHDA, SQIVND (reference sequence). The CDR3 is 13 amino acids. The CDR3 nucleotides read TGTGCCAGTAACGACAGGGTGAATCAGCCCCAGCATTTT. This sequence encodes CASNDRVNQPQHF.

This chain connects TRBV2 to TRBJ2-2; D is unresolved. Germline CDR1 is SNHLY and CDR2 is FYNNEI. With 8 bases removed from V and 6 bases from J, the gap between germline ends came to 19 bases. The CDR3 runs 15 residues. The CDR3 DNA reads TGTGCCAGCGGTGCCCAAACGACACGCGCCGGGGAGCTGTTTTTT. It encodes CASGAQTTRAGELFF.

DNA of the CDR3: TGTGCCAGCAGCTTGTCAGGCAACTCTGGAAACACCATATATTTT. This encodes CASSLSGNSGNTIYF. V and J are TRBV5-4 and TRBJ1-3; D is uncertain. CDR3 length: 15 residues. The V end lost 1 base, the J end lost 0 bases, and 8 bases lay between the germline ends. The V gene's germline CDR1 is SGHNT and CDR2 YYREEE (reference sequence).

The rearrangement uses TRBV5-5 and TRBJ2-5; 13 nucleotides match TRBD2. J gave up 3 bases and V 4 bases, and 9 bases lay outside the gene matches. The CDR3 runs 17 residues. Germline lookup yields CDR1 SGHKS and CDR2 YYEKEE (reference sequence). Here the CDR3 DNA reads TGTGCCAGCAGCCCCGGACTAGCGGGAGATTGGGAAGAGACCCAGTACTTC. Translated: CASSPGLAGDWEETQYF.

The chain recombines TRBV27 with TRBJ2-7; no definite D call. The CDR3 has 12 amino acids. V was cut by 5 bases and J by 3 bases, with 8 bases left in between. Germline assignment: CDR1 MNHEY and CDR2 SMNVEV (reference sequence). CDR3 in DNA: TGTGCCAGCAGTACCTCAGGCTACGAGCAGTACTTC. Its protein product is CASSTSGYEQYF.

CDR3 in DNA: TGTGCCAGCAGTCCCCTCGTGGCAGGGGCAGGCCAGCCCCAGCATTTT. Encoded protein: CASSPLVAGAGQPQHF. V gene TRBV28 combines with J gene TRBJ1-5; a possible D gene is TRBD1 (6 bases). From germline, CDR1 is MDHEN and CDR2 SYDVKM. V was pared by 5 bases and J by 7 bases, with 21 bases between. This CDR3 contains 16 residues.

With respect to this clone: One end of the junction is discordant with germline, which a read error may explain. V is TRBV14 and J is TRBJ2-7; D remains unclear. The CDR3 has 15 residues. Germline lookup yields CDR1 SGHDN and CDR2 FVKESK. CDR3 DNA: TGTGCCAGCAGCCAAGGAGTTTATCCGCTCGTGCGCCCTATCTTC. Translated, it gives CASSQGVYPLVRPIF.

The rearrangement links TRBV4-3 to TRBJ2-2, with 10 positions matching TRBD2. In germline, CDR1 is LGHNA, CDR2 YSLEER. J gave up 5 bases and V 3 bases, and 3 bases lay outside the gene matches. The CDR3 consists of 15 residues. The CDR3 coding sequence is TGCGCCAGCAGCCAGAGCGGGGGGGGGACCGGGGAGCTGTTTTTT. Residues: CASSQSGGGTGELFF.

This rearrangement joins TRBV6-5 to TRBJ2-7; a weak D match, TRBD2 (6 bases). Trimming cost V 7 bases and J 2 bases, with 18 bases left between them. The germline CDR1 and CDR2 sequences are MNHEY and SVGAGI. The CDR3 contains 15 residues. The CDR3 reads CASTPGGSGAYEQYF. The CDR3 coding sequence is TGTGCCAGCACACCTGGGGGTAGCGGAGCCTACGAGCAGTACTTC.

This clone showed up just once. This chain connects TRBV18 to TRBJ1-1; TRBD1 might be the D (6 bases). V was pared by 3 bases and J by 4 bases, with 18 bases between. The CDR3 consists of 16 residues. From germline, CDR1 is KGHSH and CDR2 LQKENI. DNA for the CDR3: TGTGCCAGCTCACCCCGAATTGGACAGACGGGCACTGAAGCTTTCTTT. Translated: CASSPRIGQTGTEAFF.

This rearrangement joins TRBV4-3 to TRBJ2-3, with D unclear. The germline CDR1 and CDR2 sequences are LGHNA and YSLEER. The CDR3 loop spans 15 amino acids. Deletions cut 4 bases from V and 0 bases from J, with 11 bases between. The CDR3 nucleotides are TGCGCCAGCAGCCCTAACGGTGTTAGCACAGATACGCAGTATTTT. Protein product: CASSPNGVSTDTQYF.

The rearrangement links TRBV2 to TRBJ1-1; a possible D gene is TRBD1 (5 bases). The V and J ends lost 5 bases and 6 bases respectively, with 10 bases between them. CDR1 and CDR2 (germline): SNHLY, FYNNEI. CDR3 size: 12 residues. The CDR3 loop reads CASSKQEAEAFF. CDR3 nucleotide sequence: TGTGCCAGCAGTAAACAGGAAGCTGAAGCTTTCTTT.

This rearrangement joins TRBV2 to TRBJ2-7, with D tentatively TRBD1 (6 bases). V dropped 4 bases and J dropped 0 bases, with 13 bases sitting between them. The CDR3 is 15 residues long. Germline V gene lookup returns CDR1 SNHLY and CDR2 FYNNEI. CDR3 coding DNA: TGTGCCAGCAGTGCAGGGACACTGCCCTCCTACGAGCAGTACTTC. Translation gives CASSAGTLPSYEQYF.

In DNA form, the CDR3 reads TGTGCCAGCAGCGTAGGACAATCAGATAATTCACCCCTCCACTTT. It yields the protein CASSVGQSDNSPLHF. V gene TRBV9 combines with J gene TRBJ1-6; D unclear. CDR1 is SGDLS, CDR2 YYNGEE, per germline. Trimming removed 0 bases from V and 5 bases from J, with 9 bases in between. The CDR3 runs 15 residues.

The genes are TRBV7-9 and TRBJ2-7; TRBD1 aligns across 8 bases. Germline lookup yields CDR1 SEHNR and CDR2 FQNEAQ (reference sequence). There are 15 residues in the CDR3. V shed 0 bases, J shed 5 bases, and the junction held 6 bases outside the gene matches. As DNA, the CDR3 is TGTGCCAGCAGCTTAGCGCAGGCAGGGGGCGACGAGCAGTACTTC. This gives the protein CASSLAQAGGDEQYF.

The sample holds one count of this clone. V usage is TRBV9 and J usage is TRBJ1-1; the D gene is possibly TRBD1 (5 bases). Trimming pared 4 bases from V and 4 bases from J, leaving 17 bases between. Looked up from germline, CDR1 is SGDLS and CDR2 is YYNGEE. The CDR3 totals 15 residues. CDR3 protein: CASSSAVGEGTEAFF. In DNA form, the CDR3 reads TGTGCCAGCAGCTCCGCGGTAGGGGAGGGCACTGAAGCTTTCTTT.

The V and J genes are TRBV9 and TRBJ1-2; tentative D call: TRBD1 (6 bases). Trimming pared 4 bases from V and 8 bases from J, leaving 18 bases between. This CDR3 has 14 amino acids. Germline V lookup: CDR1 SGDLS, CDR2 YYNGEE. CDR3 protein: CASSQGRGDGGYTF. The CDR3 nucleotides read TGTGCCAGCAGCCAGGGGAGGGGGGACGGGGGCTACACCTTC. Together with reference TRBV9 and TRBJ1-2, the CDR3 gives the full variable domain: DSGVTQTPKHLITATGQRVTLRCSPRSGDLSVYWYQQSLDQGLQFLIQYYNGEERAKGNILERFSAQQFPDLHSELNLSSLELGDSALYFCASSQGRGDGGYTFGSGTRLTVV.

Points on this clone: Other DNA sequences in the sample encode the same CDR3. This chain uses TRBV15 with TRBJ1-2; 8 bases agree with TRBD1. Germline CDR1 reads LNHNV; CDR2 reads YYDKDF (reference sequence). The J segment lost 8 bases and the V segment lost 1 base, leaving 6 bases of the junction unmatched. The CDR3 covers 14 residues. CDR3 bases: TGTGCCACCAGCAGAGGTCAGGGGGCCGGCGGCTACACCTTC. Translation gives CATSRGQGAGGYTF.

The sample holds a few counts of this clone. The chain is built from TRBV19 and TRBJ2-4; 8 bases are shared with TRBD1. This CDR3 is built from 15 residues. The V gene end was trimmed by 6 bases and the J gene end by 1 base; junction bases not matched to a gene: 5. Germline V gene sequence: CDR1 LNHDA, CDR2 SQIVND (reference sequence). In DNA, the CDR3 is TGTGCCAGTAGAGGTCAGGGGGCGGCCAAAAACATTCAGTACTTC. This codes for CASRGQGAAKNIQYF.